Presented here are 6 T cell receptor beta chains from one specimen sequenced in a study of T-cell reconstitution after alpha-beta-depleted transplantation in children. TCRbeta library preparation incorporated unique molecular identifiers. TCRdb re-analysed the PCR reads in MiXCR, keeping a single row per CDR3 protein. The sample holds just over 950,000 distinct CDR3 sequences; less than 30% are singletons and the top ten take 28%. The sample here was PBMCs, mostly from graft donor cells, taken 360 days after TCRalphabeta/CD19-depleted stem cell transplant. These TCRs come from a boy less than two years old who had a stem cell transplant for SCID, so the T cells may come from the graft donor.

This chain uses TRBV12-3 or TRBV12-4 with TRBJ2-3; tentative D call: TRBD2 (6 bases). The V end was cut by 6 bases, the J end by 3 bases, with 22 bases between. The CDR3 totals 17 residues. CDR3: CASSRPGEGRRTDTQYF. Written as DNA, the CDR3 is TGTGCCAGCAGCCGCCCCGGAGAAGGGAGGAGGACAGATACGCAGTATTTT.

The chain carries TRBV5-1 and TRBJ2-7; TRBD1 matches at 9 bases. Germline assignment: CDR1 SGHRS and CDR2 YFSETQ. This CDR3 is built from 13 residues. V shed 5 bases and J 5 bases; nucleotides not matched to a gene: 5. CDR3 nucleotides: TGCGCCAGCAGTTGGACAGGGGTCAACGAGCAGTACTTC. It encodes CASSWTGVNEQYF. The full variable domain, its missing parts supplied by reference TRBV5-1 and TRBJ2-7, is KAGVTQTPRYLIKTRGQQVTLSCSPISGHRSVSWYQQTPGQGLQFLFEYFSETQRNKGNFPGRFSGRQFSNSRSEMNVSTLELGDSALYLCASSWTGVNEQYFGPGTRLTVT.

The chain joins TRBV3-1 to TRBJ2-1; 8 bases line up with TRBD2. From germline, CDR1 is LGHDT and CDR2 YNNKEL (reference sequence). Trimming took 0 bases from V and 10 from J; bases not matched to a gene: 11. The CDR3 has 16 residues. The CDR3 here is CASSQDPSGGAEEQFF. The CDR3 region has the DNA TGTGCCAGCAGCCAAGATCCCTCGGGAGGGGCAGAGGAGCAGTTCTTC.

Notes on this clonotype: Because the CDR3 is missing its conserved closing phenylalanine or tryptophan, this is likely a read error. The rearrangement joins TRBV5-1 to TRBJ2-3; 9 nucleotides align to TRBD1. Germline values: CDR1 SGHRS, CDR2 YFSETQ. V was clipped by 0 bases and J by 7 bases; unmatched bases: 6. The CDR3 loop spans 15 amino acids. CDR3 nucleotides: TGCGCCAGCAGCTTGGTGTCGGGACAGGGAAATACGCAGTATTAT. This codes for CASSLVSGQGNTQYY.

The chain is built from TRBV20-1 and TRBJ2-7, with 7 nucleotides matching TRBD1. V shed 1 base, J shed 5 bases, and the junction held 8 bases outside the gene matches. There are 14 residues in the CDR3. CDR1 and CDR2 from the germline V gene are DFQATT and SNEGSKA (reference sequence). In nucleotides, the CDR3 is TGCAGTGCTAGAGCCCCTGACAGGGCCGACGAGCAGTACTTC. Protein product: CSARAPDRADEQYF.

This sequence joins TRBV12-3 or TRBV12-4 and TRBJ2-7; D is undetermined. This CDR3 is 13 amino acids long. V was cut by 2 bases and J by 6 bases, with 11 bases left in between. The CDR3 nucleotides read TGTGCCAGCAGTTTAATGGCAGGACCCGAGCAGTACTTC. This encodes CASSLMAGPEQYF.